Listed here are 27 T cell receptor beta chains from one sample, sequenced in a study of CXCR3-negative and CXCR3-positive naive CD8 T cells (dated by TCRdb to the late 2010s). Sequenced using a NextSeq 550. The Human TCR Profiling Kit (MiLaboratory) was used to make UMI-labeled 5' RACE TRB cDNA libraries. The reads underwent TCRdb reprocessing, giving one record for each CDR3 protein sequence and no DNA. The sample's own table lists 84,000 or so distinct CDR3 sequences. Of the sample, approximately 1.4% is held by the ten largest clones. Sequencing was done on a sample of naive CXCR3- CD8+ T cells from blood. What the cell subset or site label conveys for this sample: CD45RO-CCR7+CD27+CD95- naive CD8+ T cells lacking CXCR3 (TNR3-). These receptors were taken from a human donor in good health. Some clones in this sample may be carry-over from other donors' samples.

The rearrangement uses TRBV28 and TRBJ1-1; TCRdb gives TRBD1 as the D gene, but with no DNA this cannot be confirmed. This CDR3 comprises 16 residues. The germline V gene encodes CDR1 MDHEN and CDR2 SYDVKM. This CDR3 reads CASSMNSGGGFTEAFF.

The V and J genes are TRBV20-1 and TRBJ1-5; TCRdb lists TRBD1, though no DNA is available to test this call. This CDR3 region has 17 residues. Germline V lookup: CDR1 DFQATT, CDR2 SNEGSKA (reference sequence). CDR3 amino acids: CSARQYLAGEYDQPQHF.

The chain couples TRBV27 to TRBJ2-1; as DNA is missing, the TRBD1 call by TCRdb cannot be tested. CDR1 is MNHEY and CDR2 is SMNVEV in the germline V gene (reference sequence). CDR3 length: 12 residues. CDR3 residues: CASSRTSGEQFF.

CDR3 region: CASSSDYNIEQYF. The V call is TRBV7-8, the J call TRBJ2-7; TCRdb picks TRBD2, but there is no DNA to check that call. The CDR3 extends over 13 amino acids. Germline lookup yields CDR1 SGHVS and CDR2 FQNEAQ. Variable domain in full (rest from reference TRBV7-8 and TRBJ2-7): GAGVSQSPRYKVAKRGQDVALRCDPISGHVSLFWYQQALGQGPEFLTYFQNEAQLDKSGLPSDRFFAERPEGSVSTLKIQRTQQEDSAVYLCASSSDYNIEQYFGPGTRLTVT.

V gene TRBV19 combines with J gene TRBJ2-7. CDR1 and CDR2 from the germline V gene are LNHDA and SQIVND (reference sequence). The CDR3 covers 15 residues. Here the CDR3 reads CASSMGTGIPYEQYF.

The chain carries TRBV20-1 and TRBJ1-2; TCRdb lists TRBD1, though no DNA is available to test this call. CDR3 size: 14 residues. Per germline, CDR1 DFQATT and CDR2 SNEGSKA (reference sequence). CDR3 sequence reads: CSARSGGADYGYTF.

J is TRBJ2-5 and V is TRBV12-3 or TRBV12-4; lacking DNA, the TRBD2 call made by TCRdb goes unchecked. This CDR3 region has 14 residues. The CDR3 loop reads CASSPSPRQETQYF.

The genes are TRBV5-6 and TRBJ2-1; no DNA is available, so the TRBD2 call from TCRdb remains unchecked. The CDR3 loop spans 16 amino acids. From germline, CDR1 is SGHDT and CDR2 YYEEEE. This chain's CDR3 is CASSVLRSGSLDEQFF.

The genes are TRBV7-3 and TRBJ1-2. Looked up from germline, CDR1 is SGHTA and CDR2 is FQGTGA. The CDR3 extends over 14 amino acids. CDR3 amino acids: CASSLTGASYGYTF.

The chain is built from TRBV6-1 and TRBJ2-3; as DNA is missing, the TRBD1 call by TCRdb cannot be tested. This CDR3 has 15 residues. CDR1 and CDR2 (germline): MNHNS, SASEGT. CDR3 residues: CASSERPGVADTQYF.

The chain employs TRBV7-2 and TRBJ2-1; TCRdb's D gene call, TRBD1, goes unchecked for lack of DNA. The germline gives CDR1 SGHTA, CDR2 FQGNSA. The CDR3 totals 14 residues. The CDR3 protein is CASSLEAGYDEQFF. The full variable domain, rest sourced from reference TRBV7-2 and TRBJ2-1, is GAGVSQSPSNKVTEKGKDVELRCDPISGHTALYWYRQSLGQGLEFLIYFQGNSAPDKSGLPSDRFSAERTGGSVSTLTIQRTQQEDSAVYLCASSLEAGYDEQFFGPGTRLTVL.

The gene calls are TRBV5-4 and TRBJ2-5; lacking DNA, the TRBD1 call made by TCRdb goes unchecked. The CDR3 has 17 amino acids. CDR1 and CDR2 from the germline V gene are SGHNT and YYREEE (reference sequence). The CDR3 loop reads CASSTGTGGPIQETQYF.

The chain carries TRBV3-1 and TRBJ2-1; TCRdb lists TRBD1, though no DNA is available to test this call. There are 17 residues in the CDR3. Germline V gene lookup returns CDR1 LGHDT and CDR2 YNNKEL (reference sequence). CDR3 loop: CASSQPIPGQGRNEQFF.

V gene TRBV11-2 combines with J gene TRBJ2-7; TCRdb's D call of TRBD2 is untestable without DNA. This CDR3 is built from 16 residues. The V gene's germline CDR1 is SGHAT and CDR2 FQNNGV. The CDR3 here is CASSSASKSGTYEQYF.

CDR3 protein: CASMGKGTPRIAPYEQYF. J is TRBJ2-7 and V is TRBV6-5; checking the TCRdb D call of TRBD2 is not possible without DNA. CDR3 length: 18 residues. CDR1 and CDR2 from the germline V gene are MNHEY and SVGAGI.

The rearrangement uses TRBV5-1 and TRBJ1-4. The CDR3 is 17 amino acids. CDR1 is SGHRS, CDR2 YFSETQ, per germline. The CDR3 spells CASSLALSIPPNEKLFF. Drawing the rest from reference TRBV5-1 and TRBJ1-4, the complete variable domain is KAGVTQTPRYLIKTRGQQVTLSCSPISGHRSVSWYQQTPGQGLQFLFEYFSETQRNKGNFPGRFSGRQFSNSRSEMNVSTLELGDSALYLCASSLALSIPPNEKLFFGSGTQLSVL.

The V gene is TRBV29-1, the J gene TRBJ1-1; TCRdb indicates TRBD1, and absent DNA this call remains unverified. Germline V gene data show CDR1 as SQVTM and CDR2 as ANQGSEA. This CDR3 is 12 amino acids long. The CDR3 is CSVEPQNTEAFF.

The rearrangement links TRBV9 to TRBJ2-1. The CDR3 covers 14 residues. Germline CDR1 is SGDLS and CDR2 is YYNGEE. CDR3 loop: CASSGWRNYNEQFF.

This chain connects TRBV29-1 to TRBJ1-2; the D call of TRBD1 rests on TCRdb alone, since no DNA is present to check it. CDR3 length equals 11 residues. CDR1 is SQVTM and CDR2 is ANQGSEA in the germline V gene. The CDR3 protein is CSVLEGYGYTF.

The V gene is TRBV4-3, the J gene TRBJ2-1. Germline loops: CDR1 LGHNA, CDR2 YSLEER. The CDR3 is 16 residues long. The CDR3 sequence is CASSQDEQGAYNEQFF.

The rearrangement uses TRBV23-1 and TRBJ2-5; there is no DNA to check the TCRdb D call of TRBD1. TRBV23-1 has ORF status, its function being uncertain. This CDR3 has 13 amino acids. Here the CDR3 reads CASSRERQETQYF.

This chain uses TRBV29-1 with TRBJ2-2; TCRdb gives TRBD2 as the D gene, but with no DNA this cannot be confirmed. Looked up from germline, CDR1 is SQVTM and CDR2 is ANQGSEA. The CDR3 is made up of 13 amino acids. CDR3 residues: CSVLAENTGELFF.

This chain connects TRBV7-3 to TRBJ2-7; checking the TCRdb D call of TRBD2 is not possible without DNA. CDR1 is SGHTA, CDR2 FQGTGA, per germline. The CDR3 runs to 11 residues. The CDR3 is CASSRRNEQYF. The full variable domain, with the rest looked up from reference TRBV7-3 and TRBJ2-7, is GAGVSQTPSNKVTEKGKYVELRCDPISGHTALYWYRQSLGQGPEFLIYFQGTGAADDSGLPNDRFFAVRPEGSVSTLKIQRTERGDSAVYLCASSRRNEQYFGPGTRLTVT.

The chain employs TRBV2 and TRBJ2-3; without DNA, the TCRdb call of TRBD1 cannot be checked. The germline gives CDR1 SNHLY, CDR2 FYNNEI. The length of the CDR3 is 13 residues. This CDR3 reads CASSEPQGDTQYF.

The V and J genes are TRBV7-6 and TRBJ2-7; TCRdb lists TRBD2, though no DNA is available to test this call. The CDR3 is made up of 15 amino acids. CDR1 SGHVS and CDR2 FNYEAQ come from the germline V gene. CDR3 amino acids: CASSLGDLPSYEQYF.

This chain links TRBV30 with TRBJ2-3; as DNA is missing, the TRBD2 call by TCRdb cannot be tested. Germline V CDR1 and CDR2: GTSNPN, SVGIG (reference sequence). This CDR3 is built from 16 residues. The CDR3 region is CAWGPLGLADIDTQYF.

The genes are TRBV28 and TRBJ1-1; TCRdb lists TRBD1, though no DNA is available to test this call. Per the germline V gene, CDR1 is MDHEN and CDR2 is SYDVKM. This CDR3 has 16 amino acids. The CDR3 region is CASSPRGQLMNTEAFF.